This T cell receptor beta chain emerged from a study of blood T cell repertoires in COVID-19 (dated by TCRdb to 2020 to 2021). At the level of the whole study: Samples from collaborators originated in the United States, Italy and Spain and spanned both the acute and convalescent phases of COVID-19. The prospective study material was composed of cDNA or gDNA derived from T cells, B-cell-depleted T cells, or PBMCs. The dataset comprised deeply sampled blood TCRbeta repertoires from subjects exposed to, actively infected with, or recovered from COVID-19. A freely available public database, intended as a resource for researchers studying the immune response to SARS-CoV-2, is where the repertoires were released. The samples were drawn from the first 160 participants of the ongoing ImmuneRACE study and from roughly 1,300 subjects provided by 6 global collaborators. Sample metadata almost always included a de-identified subject ID, COVID-19 status, age in years and sex. HLA class I and class II types, where available, came from metadata supplied by the sample provider rather than from assay-based typing. The study at large found these results: How much clinical and demographic metadata was included differed by source and by participant, and the metadata was provided uncurated.

TCRbeta CDR3 regions were amplified from genomic DNA using the immunoSEQ Assay, a bias-controlled multiplex PCR. Per the source publication's procedure: Within the assay, amplification of reference gene primers was used to estimate how many nucleated cells each sample contained. To quantify the absolute abundance of each unique TCRbeta CDR3 rearrangement, sequence reads were collapsed and filtered. For each sample, productive Simpson clonality was calculated by taking the square root of Simpson's diversity index across productive rearrangements. Held by TCRdb, this immuneACCESS table contains in-frame sequences only and omits some clones. Under half of the omission traces to an unresolved V gene where checked; the cause of the rest is unknown. The V and J calls and clone size are taken from that table; D and trimming were inferred from the DNA. Present in this sample are approximately 200,000 clones, approximately 89% of which were seen just once. 2% to 2.5% of the sample lies in the top ten.

Participants in the prospective study were aged about 18 to 95 years, lived in over 20 United States geographic areas, and enrolled through a virtual design. To assign participants to cohorts, the prospective study relied on clinical history that participants themselves reported in a screening survey and a study questionnaire. Mobile phlebotomists in the prospective study collected whole blood, serum and a nasopharyngeal or oropharyngeal swab from every participant. Over a roughly 2-month period, participants in the prospective study had the option of providing additional blood draws and questionnaires. Blood samples from the prospective study were shipped frozen or at room temperature prior to DNA extraction. This clone was detected only once. The antigen it binds to is not known. No base quality values were provided; no much bigger clone lies one nucleotide off. Other DNA sequences in the sample encode the same CDR3.

Taken from the germline V gene, the CDR1 and CDR2 loops are SGHAT and FQNNGV. The V and J ends are trimmed by 1 base and 0 bases, leaving 10 bases between them. Including cysteine and phenylalanine, the CDR3 has 15 amino acids. Only the CDR3 DNA is retained, 45 bases long and in frame from the first base. The chain is assembled from TRBV11-2 and TRBJ2-7; TRBD2 is perhaps the D gene, given 7 matching bases. The receptor was isolated from a woman aged 40 to 50 with acute COVID-19. Sequencing was done on a sample of PBMCs or T cells enriched from blood (not recorded which). Read as DNA, the sequence is TGTGCCAGCAGCTTAGCGGGGGGCTCCTCCTACGAGCAGTACTTC. Its protein reads: CASSLAGGSSYEQYF. Full variable domain (CDR3 extended with the reference TRBV11-2 and TRBJ2-7 proteins): EAGVAQSPRYKIIEKRQSVAFWCNPISGHATLYWYQQILGQGPKLLIQFQNNGVVDDSQLPKDRFSAERLKGVDSTLKIQPAKLEDSAVYLCASSLAGGSSYEQYFGPGTRLTVT.